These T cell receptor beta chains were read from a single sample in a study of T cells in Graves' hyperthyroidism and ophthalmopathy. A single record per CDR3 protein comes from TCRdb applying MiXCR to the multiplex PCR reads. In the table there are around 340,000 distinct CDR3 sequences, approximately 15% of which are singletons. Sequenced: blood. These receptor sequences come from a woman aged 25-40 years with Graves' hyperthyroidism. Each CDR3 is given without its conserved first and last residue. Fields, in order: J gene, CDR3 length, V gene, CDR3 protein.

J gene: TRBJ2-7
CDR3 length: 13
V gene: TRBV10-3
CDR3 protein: AITTEAGPNYEQY

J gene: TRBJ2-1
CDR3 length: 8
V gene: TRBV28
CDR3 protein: ASSLNEQF

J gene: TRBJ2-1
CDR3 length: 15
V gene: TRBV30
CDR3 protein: AWSGAWEGSSCNEQF

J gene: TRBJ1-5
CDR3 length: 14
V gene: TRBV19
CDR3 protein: ASSIAAPLSTQPQH

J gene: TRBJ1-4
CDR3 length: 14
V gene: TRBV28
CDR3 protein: ASSLRWDRGGEKLF

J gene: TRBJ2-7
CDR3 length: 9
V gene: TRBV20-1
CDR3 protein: SARSQYEQY

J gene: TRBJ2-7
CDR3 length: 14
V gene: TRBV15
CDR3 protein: ATSRTDADRPYEQY

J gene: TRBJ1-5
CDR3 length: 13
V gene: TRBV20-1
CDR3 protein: SAYTTGGGNQPQH

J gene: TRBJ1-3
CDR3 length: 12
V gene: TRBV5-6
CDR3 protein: ASTMDGRRGTIY

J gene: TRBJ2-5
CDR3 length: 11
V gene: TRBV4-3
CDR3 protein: ASSQDLAGSQY

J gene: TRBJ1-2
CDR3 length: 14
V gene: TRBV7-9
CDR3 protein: ASSQDLGGEHYGYT

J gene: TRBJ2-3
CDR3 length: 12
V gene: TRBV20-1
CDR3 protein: SAFGTTHTDTQY

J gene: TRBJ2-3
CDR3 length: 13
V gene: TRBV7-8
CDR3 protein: ASSPRTGNTDTQY

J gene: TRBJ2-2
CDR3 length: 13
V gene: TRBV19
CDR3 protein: ASSARATNTGELF

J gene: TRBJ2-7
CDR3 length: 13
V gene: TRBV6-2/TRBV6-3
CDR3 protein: ASRTRYAGGYEQY

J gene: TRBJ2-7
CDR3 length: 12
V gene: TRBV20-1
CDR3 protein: SAALSRERGEQY

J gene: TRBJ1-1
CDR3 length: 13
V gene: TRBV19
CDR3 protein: ASSMYRGVDTEAF

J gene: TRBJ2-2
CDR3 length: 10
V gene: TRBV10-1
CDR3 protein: ASSESGGELF

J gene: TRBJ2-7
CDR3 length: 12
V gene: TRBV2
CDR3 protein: ASRSGRQSGEQY

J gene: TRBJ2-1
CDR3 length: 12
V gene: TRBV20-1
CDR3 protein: SARDSQGYNEQF

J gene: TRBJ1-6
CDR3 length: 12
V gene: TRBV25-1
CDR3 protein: ASSPTGAISPLH

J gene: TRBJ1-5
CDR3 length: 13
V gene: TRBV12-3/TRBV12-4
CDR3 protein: ASSLQTGFSQPQH

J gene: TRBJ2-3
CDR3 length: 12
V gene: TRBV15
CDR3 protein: ATSTARPCDTQY

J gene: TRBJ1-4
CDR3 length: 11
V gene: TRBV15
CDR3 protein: ATSPDLGEKLF

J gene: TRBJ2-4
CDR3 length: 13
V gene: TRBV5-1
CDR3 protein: ASQPGDLAKNIQY

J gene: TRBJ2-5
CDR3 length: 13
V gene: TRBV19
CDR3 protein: ASSPSGRAGETQY

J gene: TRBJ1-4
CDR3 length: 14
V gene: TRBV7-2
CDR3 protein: ASSYLAGATNEKLF

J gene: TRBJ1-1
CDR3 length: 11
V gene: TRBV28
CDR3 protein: ASSLGQGLEAF

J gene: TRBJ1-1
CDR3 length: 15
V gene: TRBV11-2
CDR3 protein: ASSLVTLGTLNTEAF

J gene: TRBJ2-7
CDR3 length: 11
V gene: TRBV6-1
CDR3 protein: ASSVTSSYEQY

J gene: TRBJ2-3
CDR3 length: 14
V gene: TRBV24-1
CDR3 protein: ATSEPLSGRADTQY

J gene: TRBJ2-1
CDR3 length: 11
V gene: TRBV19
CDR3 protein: ASTASGNNEQF

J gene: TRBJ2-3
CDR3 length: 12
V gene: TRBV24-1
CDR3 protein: ATSDPTGADTQY

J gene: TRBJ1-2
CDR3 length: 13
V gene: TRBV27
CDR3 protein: ASIPWTGVFHGYT

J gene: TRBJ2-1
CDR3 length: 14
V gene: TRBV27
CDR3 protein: ASSVQGHETYNEQF

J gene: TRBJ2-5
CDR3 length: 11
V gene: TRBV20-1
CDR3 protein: SASLGAGETQY

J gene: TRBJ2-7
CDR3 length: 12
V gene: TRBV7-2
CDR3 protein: ASSLASGAYEQY

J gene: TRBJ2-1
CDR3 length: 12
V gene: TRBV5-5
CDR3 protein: ASSLAVGLNEQF

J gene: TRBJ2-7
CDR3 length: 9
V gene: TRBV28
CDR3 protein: ASSGGTLQY

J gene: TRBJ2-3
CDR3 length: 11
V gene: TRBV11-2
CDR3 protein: ASSLGTGDTQY

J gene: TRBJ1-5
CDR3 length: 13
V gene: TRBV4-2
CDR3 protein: ASSQDPRTDQPQH

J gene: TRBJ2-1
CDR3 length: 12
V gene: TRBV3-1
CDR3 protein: ASRRNSSYNEQF

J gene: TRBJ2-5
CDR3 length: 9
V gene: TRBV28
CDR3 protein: ASNHQETQY

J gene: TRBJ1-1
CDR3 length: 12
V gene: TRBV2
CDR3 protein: ARVEGTANTEAF

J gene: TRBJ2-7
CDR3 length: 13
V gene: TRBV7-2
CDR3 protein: ASSLRRGLAAEQY

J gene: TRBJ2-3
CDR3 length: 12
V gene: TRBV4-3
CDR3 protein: ASSQEASLDTQY

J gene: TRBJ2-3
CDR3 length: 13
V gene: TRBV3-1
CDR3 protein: ASSQTGVSTDTQY

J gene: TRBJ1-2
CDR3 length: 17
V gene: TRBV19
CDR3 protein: ASSTASQGYRLANYGYT

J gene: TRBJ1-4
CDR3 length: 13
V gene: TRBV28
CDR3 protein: ASSLLTGAGEKLF

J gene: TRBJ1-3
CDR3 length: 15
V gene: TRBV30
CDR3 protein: AWSATGQLVNGNTIY

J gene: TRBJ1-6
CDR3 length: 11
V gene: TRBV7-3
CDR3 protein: ASSSQEFSPLH

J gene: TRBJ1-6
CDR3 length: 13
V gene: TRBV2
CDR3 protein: ASTFGTGVNSPLH

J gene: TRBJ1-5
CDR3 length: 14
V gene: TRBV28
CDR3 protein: ASTPGRFERNQPQH

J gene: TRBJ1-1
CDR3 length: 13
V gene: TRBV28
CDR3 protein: ASSLPAILNTEAF

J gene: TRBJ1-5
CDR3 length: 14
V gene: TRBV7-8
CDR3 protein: ASSLEGTGYNQPQH

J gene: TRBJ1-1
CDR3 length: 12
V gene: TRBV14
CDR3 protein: ASSQEGGNTEAF

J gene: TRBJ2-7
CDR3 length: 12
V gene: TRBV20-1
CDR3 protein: SARPGGGPGEQY

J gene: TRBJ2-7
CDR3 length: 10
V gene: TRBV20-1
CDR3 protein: SALDRTYEQY

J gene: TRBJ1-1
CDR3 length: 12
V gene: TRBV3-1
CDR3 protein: ASSTGNRVTEAF

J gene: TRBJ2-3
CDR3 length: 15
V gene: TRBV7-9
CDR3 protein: ASSPQGTSGRTDTQY